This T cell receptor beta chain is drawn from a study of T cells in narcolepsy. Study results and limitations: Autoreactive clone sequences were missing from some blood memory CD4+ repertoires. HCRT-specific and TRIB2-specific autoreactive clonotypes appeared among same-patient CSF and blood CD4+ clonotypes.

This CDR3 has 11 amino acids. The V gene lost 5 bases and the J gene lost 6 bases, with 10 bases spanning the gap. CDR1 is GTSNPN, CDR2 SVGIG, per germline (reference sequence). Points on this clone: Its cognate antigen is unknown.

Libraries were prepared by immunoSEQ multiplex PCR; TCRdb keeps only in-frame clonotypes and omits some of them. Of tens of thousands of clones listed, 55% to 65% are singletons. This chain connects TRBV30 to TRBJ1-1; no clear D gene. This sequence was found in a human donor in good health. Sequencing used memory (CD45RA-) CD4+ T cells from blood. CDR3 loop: CAWSGGAEAFF. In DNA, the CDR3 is TGTGCCTGGTCCGGTGGCGCTGAAGCTTTCTTT. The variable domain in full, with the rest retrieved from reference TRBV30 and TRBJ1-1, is SQTIHQWPATLVQPVGSPLSLECTVEGTSNPNLYWYRQAAGRGLQLLFYSVGIGQISSEVPQNLSASRPQDRQFILSSKKLLLSDSGFYLCAWSGGAEAFFGQGTRLTVV.